These T cell receptor beta chains were read from a single sample in a study of T cell responses to AZD1222 COVID-19 vaccine. Clones were sequenced by immunoSEQ multiplex PCR, and TCRdb holds only the in-frame ones, with some missing. This sample carries roughly 79,000 clones, almost 80% of them seen once, and the ten largest clones take about 21%. Source: peripheral blood, taken on day 0 of AZD1222 vaccination. The receptors originated from an adult in good health. CDR3s include the opening cysteine and the closing phenylalanine or tryptophan. D genes are given only for firm matches. Only part of the rows carry a size: once, few, many, or a class if the clone is expanded.

len: 13
abundance: once
v_gene: TRBV5-6
d_gene: -
j_gene: TRBJ2-1
CDR3aa: CASSLGFGNEQFF

len: 15
abundance: -
v_gene: TRBV6-5
d_gene: -
j_gene: TRBJ2-7
CDR3aa: CASSYQQGVAYEQYF

len: 16
abundance: -
v_gene: TRBV21-1
d_gene: -
j_gene: TRBJ2-7
CDR3aa: CASSPPRDRAPYEQYF

len: 14
abundance: -
v_gene: TRBV11-2
d_gene: -
j_gene: TRBJ2-2
CDR3aa: CASSRTATGGELFF

len: 15
abundance: -
v_gene: TRBV18
d_gene: TRBD1
j_gene: TRBJ2-1
CDR3aa: CASSPRGPSDNEQFF

len: 17
abundance: -
v_gene: TRBV7-8
d_gene: -
j_gene: TRBJ1-6
CDR3aa: CASSFRRTVSYNSPLHF

len: 13
abundance: -
v_gene: TRBV7-9
d_gene: -
j_gene: TRBJ2-4
CDR3aa: CASSDTSKNIQYF

len: 17
abundance: -
v_gene: TRBV18
d_gene: TRBD1
j_gene: TRBJ1-2
CDR3aa: CASSSTGTGGTHYGYTF

len: 17
abundance: -
v_gene: TRBV24-1
d_gene: TRBD1
j_gene: TRBJ1-5
CDR3aa: CATSDFGDRQRNQPQHF

len: 15
abundance: -
v_gene: TRBV5-4
d_gene: TRBD1
j_gene: TRBJ1-1
CDR3aa: CASSTLDRENTEAFF

len: 14
abundance: -
v_gene: TRBV7-2
d_gene: -
j_gene: TRBJ1-2
CDR3aa: CASSSVGGGYGYTF

len: 13
abundance: -
v_gene: TRBV6-6
d_gene: -
j_gene: TRBJ2-1
CDR3aa: CASRPFTYNEQFF

len: 15
abundance: few
v_gene: TRBV28
d_gene: TRBD1
j_gene: TRBJ2-7
CDR3aa: CASSSRTGGFYEQYF

len: 14
abundance: -
v_gene: TRBV9
d_gene: -
j_gene: TRBJ2-3
CDR3aa: CASSAYRVADTQYF

len: 16
abundance: few
v_gene: TRBV18
d_gene: TRBD2
j_gene: TRBJ2-1
CDR3aa: CASSRERESIRNEQFF

len: 17
abundance: -
v_gene: TRBV3-1/TRBV3-2
d_gene: -
j_gene: TRBJ2-2
CDR3aa: CASSPQTGITNTGELFF

len: 17
abundance: -
v_gene: TRBV7-9
d_gene: -
j_gene: TRBJ1-4
CDR3aa: CASSLLGRPPGVEKLFF

len: 18
abundance: -
v_gene: TRBV10-3
d_gene: TRBD2
j_gene: TRBJ2-5
CDR3aa: CAISESGGLAGRRETQYF

len: 15
abundance: once
v_gene: TRBV6-5
d_gene: -
j_gene: TRBJ2-3
CDR3aa: CASKLGVTSTDTQYF

len: 15
abundance: -
v_gene: TRBV5-1
d_gene: TRBD1
j_gene: TRBJ1-5
CDR3aa: CASSLSGQRNQPQHF

len: 17
abundance: -
v_gene: TRBV10-3
d_gene: TRBD1
j_gene: TRBJ1-6
CDR3aa: CAISDGGRTGEGSPLHF

len: 14
abundance: -
v_gene: TRBV12-5
d_gene: -
j_gene: TRBJ1-4
CDR3aa: CASGPGNSWEKLFF

len: 13
abundance: -
v_gene: TRBV5-4
d_gene: -
j_gene: TRBJ2-7
CDR3aa: CASCTDRRPEQYF

len: 15
abundance: -
v_gene: TRBV10-1
d_gene: TRBD2
j_gene: TRBJ2-3
CDR3aa: CASTAGLAGSDTQYF

len: 14
abundance: -
v_gene: TRBV5-1
d_gene: -
j_gene: TRBJ2-2
CDR3aa: CASSGTENTGELFF

len: 13
abundance: -
v_gene: TRBV27
d_gene: -
j_gene: TRBJ2-5
CDR3aa: CASSLMRSETQYF

len: 13
abundance: few
v_gene: TRBV9
d_gene: -
j_gene: TRBJ2-5
CDR3aa: CASSVADFGAQYF

len: 16
abundance: -
v_gene: TRBV6-5
d_gene: -
j_gene: TRBJ2-2
CDR3aa: CASSYRGRADTGELFF

len: 14
abundance: -
v_gene: TRBV5-1
d_gene: -
j_gene: TRBJ2-3
CDR3aa: CASSWGLDRYTQYF

len: 12
abundance: -
v_gene: TRBV12-3/TRBV12-4
d_gene: -
j_gene: TRBJ1-6
CDR3aa: CASRRTAAPLHF

len: 14
abundance: -
v_gene: TRBV19
d_gene: -
j_gene: TRBJ1-3
CDR3aa: CASREGKSGNTIYF

len: 14
abundance: -
v_gene: TRBV19
d_gene: -
j_gene: TRBJ2-7
CDR3aa: CASSIYVEAYEQYF